One and the same sample provided the 21 T cell receptor beta chains below, sequenced in a study of blood T cell repertoires in COVID-19. Assay used: immunoSEQ multiplex PCR; TCRdb lists only in-frame clones, some missing. Seen here are about 140,000 clones, around 80% observed once, and the top ten hold more than 3.5%. Specimen: peripheral blood. The source of these receptors is a woman older than 75 with active or convalescent COVID-19.

This clone was seen just once. This chain connects TRBV7-3 to TRBJ1-5, with D possibly TRBD1 on 5 matching bases. V was pared by 5 bases and J by 4 bases, with 9 bases between. The CDR3 loop spans 13 amino acids. Germline-derived CDR1 and CDR2 are SGHTA and FQGTGA. The CDR3 DNA sequence: TGTGCCAGCAGCAGGGGCGCAAATCAGCCCCAGCATTTT. Its protein product is CASSRGANQPQHF.

The genes are TRBV28 and TRBJ2-4, with 8 bases that match TRBD2. The CDR3 has 15 residues. CDR1 is MDHEN and CDR2 is SYDVKM in the germline V gene. Germline trimming cut 5 bases from V and 2 bases from J; bases unmatched to any gene: 5. CDR3 protein: CASSRGGLTKNIQYF. The CDR3 nucleotides read TGTGCCAGCAGTCGGGGGGGCCTGACCAAAAACATTCAGTACTTC.

The J gene is TRBJ2-1, the V gene TRBV7-3; D may be TRBD2 (6 bases). CDR1 is SGHTA, CDR2 FQGTGA, per germline. The V and J ends lost 5 bases and 0 bases respectively, with 14 bases between them. The CDR3 sequence is 16 residues long. The CDR3 bases are TGTGCCAGCAGCCCAGGGACTTACAGCTCCTACAATGAGCAGTTCTTC. Its translation: CASSPGTYSSYNEQFF.

The rearrangement joins TRBV25-1 to TRBJ1-1; 7 bases are shared with TRBD1. The CDR3 extends over 13 amino acids. V dropped 7 bases and J dropped 0; count of bases not matched to a gene: 2. CDR1 is MGHDK and CDR2 is SYGVNS in the germline V gene. CDR3 nucleotides: TGTGCCAGCAAGGGACAGATGAACACTGAAGCTTTCTTT. Its protein is CASKGQMNTEAFF.

This clone was counted between two and nine times. The gene calls are TRBV5-8 and TRBJ1-1; 8 positions match TRBD1. CDR1 SGHTS and CDR2 YDEGEE come from the germline V gene. The CDR3 is 13 amino acids. J gave up 10 bases and V 0 bases, and 5 bases lay outside the gene matches. CDR3 region: CASSLAAGTGAFF. DNA for the CDR3: TGTGCCAGCAGCTTGGCCGCGGGGACAGGAGCTTTCTTT. The whole variable domain, remainder taken from reference TRBV5-8 and TRBJ1-1, is EAGVTQSPTHLIKTRGQQATLRCSPISGHTSVYWYQQALGLGLQFLLWYDEGEERNRGNFPPRFSGRQFPNYSSELNVNALELEDSALYLCASSLAAGTGAFFGQGTRLTVV.

This clone was recorded at least ten times. The chain couples TRBV6-5 to TRBJ1-2, with 11 bases fitting TRBD1. The CDR3 sequence is 13 residues long. V shed 4 bases and J 9 bases; nucleotides not matched to a gene: 4. Germline V gives CDR1 MNHEY, CDR2 SVGAGI. The CDR3 DNA is TGTGCCAGCAGTTGGGGACAGGGGGTACGCTACACCTTC. The encoded protein is CASSWGQGVRYTF.

The chain has TRBV28 and TRBJ1-2, with D maybe TRBD1 (5 bases). Germline CDR1 reads MDHEN; CDR2 reads SYDVKM. This CDR3 is 14 amino acids long. Between the trimmed V and J ends, which lost 4 bases and 4 bases, there was a span of 13 bases. The CDR3 sequence: CASSSTARVYGYTF. The CDR3 bases are TGTGCCAGCAGTTCCACCGCCAGGGTCTATGGCTACACCTTC.

V and J are TRBV3-1 (or the pseudogene TRBV3-2) and TRBJ2-1; the D gene is possibly TRBD2 (7 bases). Deletions cut 8 bases from V and 8 bases from J, with 22 bases between. This CDR3 has 15 residues. The germline V gene has CDR1 LGHDT and CDR2 YNNKEL (reference sequence). CDR3 sequence reads: CASSSGGGARYEQFF. CDR3 in DNA: TGTGCCAGCTCGTCTGGAGGGGGGGCTCGGTATGAGCAGTTCTTC.

The chain carries TRBV7-9 and TRBJ1-5; D may be TRBD1 (6 bases). The CDR3 has 15 amino acids. Germline V gives CDR1 SEHNR, CDR2 FQNEAQ (reference sequence). Trimming removed 5 bases from V and 6 bases from J, with 17 bases in between. The CDR3 region has the DNA TGTGCCAGCAGCCAAAGCTTGGGGGCGGGTCAGCCCCAGCATTTT. Translation: CASSQSLGAGQPQHF.

V gene TRBV28 combines with J gene TRBJ1-5; weak D call: TRBD1 (6 bases). The CDR3 is 15 amino acids. The germline CDR1 and CDR2 sequences are MDHEN and SYDVKM. V was shortened by 6 bases and J by 3 bases, with 15 bases between the two germline ends. This CDR3 reads CASRRPGQFNQPQHF. CDR3 nucleotides: TGTGCCAGCAGGAGGCCCGGACAGTTCAATCAGCCCCAGCATTTT.

This chain links TRBV5-6 with TRBJ2-2, with D possibly TRBD1 on 6 matching bases. Germline CDR1 SGHDT, CDR2 YYEEEE. The V and J ends lost 1 base and 4 bases respectively, with 14 bases between them. The CDR3 runs 16 residues. The CDR3 loop reads CASSLWAGDGTGELFF. CDR3 in DNA: TGTGCCAGCAGCTTGTGGGCAGGGGATGGCACCGGGGAGCTGTTTTTT.

This clone was counted a few times. The CDR3 nucleotides read TGTGCCAGTAGTATAGACGCGACAGGCTTATTTGGCTACACCTTC. It is translated as CASSIDATGLFGYTF. The rearrangement uses TRBV19 and TRBJ1-2; weak D call: TRBD1 (6 bases). Germline CDR1 and CDR2: LNHDA and SQIVND (reference sequence). CDR3 size: 15 residues. The V end was cut by 0 bases, the J end by 7 bases, with 15 bases between.

This clone was seen only a few times. This chain connects TRBV7-9 to TRBJ1-5; no clear D gene. Germline V CDR1 and CDR2: SEHNR, FQNEAQ (reference sequence). The CDR3 covers 14 residues. V lost 1 base and J 10 bases, leaving 14 bases between the germline ends. Here the CDR3 DNA reads TGTGCCAGCAGCTTAGGAGGCTCGGTTGAACCCCAGCATTTT. Its protein product is CASSLGGSVEPQHF.

V and J are TRBV9 and TRBJ1-3; no definite D call. Germline V gene data show CDR1 as SGDLS and CDR2 as YYNGEE. Trimming removed 0 bases from V and 4 bases from J, with 5 bases in between. This CDR3 is 13 amino acids long. This chain's CDR3 is CASSVDEGNTIYF. The CDR3 DNA is TGTGCCAGCAGCGTAGACGAGGGAAACACCATATATTTT. The full variable domain, rest sourced from reference TRBV9 and TRBJ1-3, is DSGVTQTPKHLITATGQRVTLRCSPRSGDLSVYWYQQSLDQGLQFLIQYYNGEERAKGNILERFSAQQFPDLHSELNLSSLELGDSALYFCASSVDEGNTIYFGEGSWLTVV.

The chain uses TRBV2 and TRBJ2-3; D is possibly TRBD2 (6 bases). Trimming took 4 bases from V and 1 from J, leaving 18 bases between them. The CDR3 is 17 residues long. The V gene's germline CDR1 is SNHLY and CDR2 FYNNEI. The CDR3 here is CASSGLGLPGGTDTQYF. CDR3 in DNA: TGTGCCAGCAGTGGCTTGGGACTTCCCGGGGGCACAGATACGCAGTATTTT.

The chain uses TRBV10-3 and TRBJ1-5; 11 bases match TRBD1. V shed 9 bases and J 2 bases; nucleotides not matched to a gene: 21. The CDR3 length is 20 residues. CDR1 and CDR2 from the germline V gene are ENHRY and SYGVKD. The DNA of the CDR3 is TGTGCCATGACGTTTTCGGGACAGGGGGTTTTATTCGAGGGCAATCAGCCCCAGCATTTT. This sequence encodes CAMTFSGQGVLFEGNQPQHF.

This chain connects TRBV4-1 to TRBJ1-2; tentative D call: TRBD1 (6 bases). V lost 1 base and J 8 bases, leaving 14 bases between the germline ends. The CDR3 is 14 residues long. Germline lookup yields CDR1 MGHRA and CDR2 YSYEKL. CDR3 residues: CASSQAAGVGGYTF. CDR3 coding DNA: TGCGCCAGCAGCCAAGCGGCAGGGGTAGGAGGCTACACCTTC.

This chain connects TRBV6-1 to TRBJ1-2; 10 bases are shared with TRBD1. The V gene end was trimmed by 3 bases and the J gene end by 4 bases; junction bases not matched to a gene: 14. The CDR3 has 18 residues. The V gene's germline CDR1 is MNHNS and CDR2 SASEGT. The CDR3 bases are TGTGCCAGCAGTGACCGTCCCACCGGGACAGGGGCCCCCTATGGCTACACCTTC. It is translated as CASSDRPTGTGAPYGYTF.

The chain has TRBV6-5 and TRBJ2-7; 9 bases line up with TRBD1. The CDR3 covers 15 residues. Germline CDR1 MNHEY, CDR2 SVGAGI. V trimming: 8 bases; J trimming: 1 base; junction bases outside the gene matches: 9. The CDR3 coding sequence is TGTGCCAGCGGGACAGGGCACCAGGGGTCCTACGAGCAGTACTTC. It encodes CASGTGHQGSYEQYF.

This clone was detected only once. The chain is built from TRBV19 and TRBJ2-3; D is unclear. Germline CDR1 and CDR2: LNHDA and SQIVND (reference sequence). V lost 1 base and J 0 bases, leaving 8 bases between the germline ends. The CDR3 length is 15 residues. For the CDR3, the DNA is TGTGCCAGTAGTATAGGTGCCAGGAGCACAGATACGCAGTATTTT. Translating gives CASSIGARSTDTQYF. Using reference TRBV19 and TRBJ2-3 for the parts outside the CDR3, the full variable domain is DGGITQSPKYLFRKEGQNVTLSCEQNLNHDAMYWYRQDPGQGLRLIYYSQIVNDFQKGDIAEGYSVSREKKESFPLTVTSAQKNPTAFYLCASSIGARSTDTQYFGPGTRLTVL.

The genes are TRBV27 and TRBJ1-4, with D possibly TRBD1 on 5 matching bases. CDR3 length: 15 amino acids. Germline V lookup: CDR1 MNHEY, CDR2 SMNVEV (reference sequence). V was shortened by 4 bases and J by 8 bases, with 17 bases between the two germline ends. The CDR3, as DNA: TGTGCCAGCAGTTCGCGTCGGGGGACGACAGAAAAACTGTTTTTT. It translates to CASSSRRGTTEKLFF. The full variable domain, completed using reference TRBV27 and TRBJ1-4, is EAQVTQNPRYLITVTGKKLTVTCSQNMNHEYMSWYRQDPGLGLRQIYYSMNVEVTDKGDVPEGYKVSRKEKRNFPLILESPSPNQTSLYFCASSSRRGTTEKLFFGSGTQLSVL.